These 8 T cell receptor beta chains were all obtained from the same sample, sequenced in a study of blood T cell repertoires in COVID-19. The assay was immunoSEQ multiplex PCR, and TCRdb's table has in-frame clones only and misses some. The sample records about 120,000 clones, 65% to 90% being singletons. The source material was peripheral blood. The receptor set was obtained from a human donor in a cohort sampled during active COVID-19.

This clone has only a few counts. The CDR3 sequence is CASSETVSTDTQYF. For the CDR3, the DNA is TGTGCCAGCAGCGAAACGGTTAGCACAGATACGCAGTATTTT. V and J are TRBV3-1 (or the pseudogene TRBV3-2) and TRBJ2-3, with unresolved D. The CDR3 is 14 amino acids. V was cut by 5 bases and J by 0 bases, with 9 bases left in between. Germline loops: CDR1 LGHDT, CDR2 YNNKEL (reference sequence).

This rearrangement joins TRBV18 to TRBJ2-1; no reliable D call. Germline V gene data show CDR1 as KGHSH and CDR2 as LQKENI. The CDR3 totals 14 residues. V lost 3 bases and J lost 0, with 6 bases in between. The CDR3 region is CASSPQASYNEQFF. The CDR3, as DNA: TGTGCCAGCTCACCTCAGGCCTCCTACAATGAGCAGTTCTTC.

The rearrangement links TRBV7-8 to TRBJ2-7; D is perhaps TRBD1 (5 bases). CDR1 and CDR2 (germline): SGHVS, FQNEAQ. Trimming took off 2 bases at V and 1 base at J, with 12 bases between the two ends. CDR3 size: 15 residues. The CDR3 protein is CASSLLSGMSYEQYF. CDR3 nucleotide sequence: TGTGCCAGCAGCTTACTATCAGGGATGTCCTACGAGCAGTACTTC.

Concerning this clone itself: The same CDR3 also results from other DNA sequences found in this sample. CDR3 bases: TGTGCCAGCAGCCCTCGACAGGGGGCTGGAAACACCATATATTTT. It codes for CASSPRQGAGNTIYF. This sequence joins TRBV3-1 (or the pseudogene TRBV3-2) and TRBJ1-3; 9 positions agree with TRBD1. The CDR3 length is 15 residues. With 4 bases clipped from V and 2 bases from J, the junction kept 3 bases outside the gene matches. Germline CDR1 reads LGHDT; CDR2 reads YNNKEL (reference sequence).

J is TRBJ1-2 and V is TRBV4-2; no definite D call. The V end was cut by 0 bases, the J end by 4 bases, with 18 bases between. This CDR3 is built from 17 residues. The V gene's germline CDR1 is LGHNA and CDR2 YNFKEQ. CDR3 sequence reads: CASSQDPPLPRSYGYTF. The CDR3 DNA follows: TGTGCCAGCAGCCAAGATCCCCCTTTACCGAGAAGCTATGGCTACACCTTC.

Written as DNA, the CDR3 is TGTGCCAGCAGCCTCACCGGGAGGGGGCTGGGCTATGGCTACACCTTC. It translates to CASSLTGRGLGYGYTF. V usage is TRBV27 and J usage is TRBJ1-2; TRBD1 aligns across 7 bases. Germline CDR1 reads MNHEY; CDR2 reads SMNVEV (reference sequence). The CDR3 covers 16 residues. V gave up 6 bases and J gave up 4 bases; unmatched junction bases: 14.

V usage is TRBV2 and J usage is TRBJ2-1; possibly TRBD2 for D (6 bases). The germline gives CDR1 SNHLY, CDR2 FYNNEI. The CDR3 runs to 14 residues. V lost 6 bases and J lost 7, with 16 bases in between. The CDR3 region is CASRVSGRWNEQFF. DNA of the CDR3: TGTGCCAGCAGAGTGAGCGGGCGTTGGAATGAGCAGTTCTTC.

V and J are TRBV28 and TRBJ2-6, with D perhaps TRBD2 (6 bases). V dropped 8 bases and J dropped 0 bases, with 14 bases sitting between them. The germline V gene has CDR1 MDHEN and CDR2 SYDVKM. The CDR3 covers 16 residues. The CDR3 region is CASSRGNPSGANVLTF. The CDR3 bases are TGTGCCAGCTCCCGGGGGAACCCCTCTGGGGCCAACGTCCTGACTTTC. The entire variable domain, with the rest obtained from reference TRBV28 and TRBJ2-6, is as follows: DVKVTQSSRYLVKRTGEKVFLECVQDMDHENMFWYRQDPGLGLRLIYFSYDVKMKEKGDIPEGYSVSREKKERFSLILESASTNQTSMYLCASSRGNPSGANVLTFGAGSRLTVL.